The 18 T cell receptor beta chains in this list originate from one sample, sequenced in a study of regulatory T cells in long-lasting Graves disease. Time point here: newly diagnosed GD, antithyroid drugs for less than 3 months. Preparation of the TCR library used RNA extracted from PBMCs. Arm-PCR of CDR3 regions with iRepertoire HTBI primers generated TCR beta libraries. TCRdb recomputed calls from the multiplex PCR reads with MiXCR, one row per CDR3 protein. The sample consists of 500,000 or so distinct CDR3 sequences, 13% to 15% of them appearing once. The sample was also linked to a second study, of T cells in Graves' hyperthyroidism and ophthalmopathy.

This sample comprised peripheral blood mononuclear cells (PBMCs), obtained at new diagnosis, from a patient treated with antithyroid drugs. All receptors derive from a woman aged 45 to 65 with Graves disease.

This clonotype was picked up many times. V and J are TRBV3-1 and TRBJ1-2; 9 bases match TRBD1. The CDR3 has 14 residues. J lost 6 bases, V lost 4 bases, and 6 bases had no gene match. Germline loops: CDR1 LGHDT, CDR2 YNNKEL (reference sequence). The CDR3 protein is CASSPGQGTHGYTF. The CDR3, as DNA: TGTGCCAGCAGCCCGGGACAGGGCACTCATGGCTACACCTTC.

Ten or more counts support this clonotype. The CDR3 is CASSVGTGGETQYF. CDR3 nucleotide sequence: TGTGCCAGCAGCGTTGGGACGGGGGGGGAGACCCAGTACTTC. The chain combines TRBV6-1 with TRBJ2-5, with 8 bases lining up with TRBD2. Per the germline V gene, CDR1 is MNHNS and CDR2 is SASEGT. Trimming took 6 bases from V and 5 from J; bases not matched to a gene: 8. This CDR3 contains 14 residues.

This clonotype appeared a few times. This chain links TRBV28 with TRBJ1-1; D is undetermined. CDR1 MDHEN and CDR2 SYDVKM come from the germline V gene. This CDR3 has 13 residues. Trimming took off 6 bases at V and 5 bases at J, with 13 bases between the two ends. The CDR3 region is CASSLKVGTEAFF. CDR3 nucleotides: TGTGCCAGCAGCCTCAAAGTAGGGACTGAAGCTTTCTTT. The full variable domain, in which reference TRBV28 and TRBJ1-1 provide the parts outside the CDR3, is DVKVTQSSRYLVKRTGEKVFLECVQDMDHENMFWYRQDPGLGLRLIYFSYDVKMKEKGDIPEGYSVSREKKERFSLILESASTNQTSMYLCASSLKVGTEAFFGQGTRLTVV.

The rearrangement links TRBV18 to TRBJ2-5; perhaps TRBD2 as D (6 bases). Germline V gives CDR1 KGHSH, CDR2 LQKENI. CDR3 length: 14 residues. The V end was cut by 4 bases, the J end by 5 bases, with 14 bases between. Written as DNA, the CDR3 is TGTGCCAGCTCACACCTCGGGAGTGGGGAGACCCAGTACTTC. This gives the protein CASSHLGSGETQYF.

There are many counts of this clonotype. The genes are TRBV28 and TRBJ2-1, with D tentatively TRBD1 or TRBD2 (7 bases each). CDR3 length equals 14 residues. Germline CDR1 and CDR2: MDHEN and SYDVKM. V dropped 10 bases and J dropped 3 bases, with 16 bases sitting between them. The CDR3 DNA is TGTGCCACCACCAGGGGGGGCCTCTACAATGAGCAGTTCTTC. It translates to CATTRGGLYNEQFF.

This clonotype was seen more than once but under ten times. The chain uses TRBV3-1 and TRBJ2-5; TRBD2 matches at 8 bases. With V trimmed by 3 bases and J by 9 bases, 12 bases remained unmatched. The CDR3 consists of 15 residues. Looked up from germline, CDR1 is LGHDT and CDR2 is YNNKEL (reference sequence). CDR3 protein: CASSQSGRSSTAQYF. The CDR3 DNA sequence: TGTGCCAGCAGCCAGAGCGGGAGATCTAGTACGGCCCAGTACTTC.

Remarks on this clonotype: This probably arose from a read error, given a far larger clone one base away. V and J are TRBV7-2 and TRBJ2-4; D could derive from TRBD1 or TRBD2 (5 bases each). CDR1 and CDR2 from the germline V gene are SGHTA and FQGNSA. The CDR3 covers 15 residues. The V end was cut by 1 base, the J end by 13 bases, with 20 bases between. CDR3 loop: CASSLDGVEGDEQYF. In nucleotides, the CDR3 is TGTGCCAGCAGCTTAGACGGGGTAGAAGGGGATGAGCAGTACTTC. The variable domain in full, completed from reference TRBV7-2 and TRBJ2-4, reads GAGVSQSPSNKVTEKGKDVELRCDPISGHTALYWYRQSLGQGLEFLIYFQGNSAPDKSGLPSDRFSAERTGGSVSTLTIQRTQQEDSAVYLCASSLDGVEGDEQYFGAGTRLSVL.

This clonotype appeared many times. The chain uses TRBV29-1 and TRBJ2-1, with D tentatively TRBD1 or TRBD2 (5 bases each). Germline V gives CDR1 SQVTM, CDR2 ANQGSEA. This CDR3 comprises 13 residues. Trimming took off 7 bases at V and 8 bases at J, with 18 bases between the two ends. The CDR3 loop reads CSAPGPGRDEQFF. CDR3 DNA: TGCAGCGCACCGGGCCCGGGGCGGGATGAGCAGTTCTTC.

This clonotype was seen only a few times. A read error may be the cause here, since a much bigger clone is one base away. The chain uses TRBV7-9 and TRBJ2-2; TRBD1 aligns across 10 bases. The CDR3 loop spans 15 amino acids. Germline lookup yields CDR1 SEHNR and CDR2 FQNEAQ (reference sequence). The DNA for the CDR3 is TGTGCCAGCAGCCAGGGACAGGGGTTCACCGGGAAGCTGTTTTTT. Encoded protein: CASSQGQGFTGKLFF.

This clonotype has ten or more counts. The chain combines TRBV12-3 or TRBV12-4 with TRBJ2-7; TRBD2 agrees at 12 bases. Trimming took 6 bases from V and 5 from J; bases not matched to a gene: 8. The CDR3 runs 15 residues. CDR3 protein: CASSSSGRAGNEQYF. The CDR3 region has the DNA TGTGCCAGCAGCTCTAGCGGGAGGGCCGGCAACGAGCAGTACTTC.

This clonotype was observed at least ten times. The CDR3 region is CASNSLGLGGDVEAFF. CDR3 DNA sequence: TGTGCCAGTAACTCCCTTGGTTTGGGCGGGGACGTTGAAGCTTTCTTT. This chain connects TRBV19 to TRBJ1-1, with D possibly being TRBD1 (5 bases). CDR3 length: 16 amino acids. Germline V gives CDR1 LNHDA, CDR2 SQIVND (reference sequence). V gave up 7 bases and J gave up 7 bases, with 25 bases separating them.

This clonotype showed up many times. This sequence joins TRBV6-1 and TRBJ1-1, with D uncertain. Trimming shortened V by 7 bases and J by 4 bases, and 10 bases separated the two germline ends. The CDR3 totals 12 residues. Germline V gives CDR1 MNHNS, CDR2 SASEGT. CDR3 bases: TGTGCCAGCACCGAGATAAGCACTGAAGCTTTCTTT. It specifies CASTEISTEAFF.

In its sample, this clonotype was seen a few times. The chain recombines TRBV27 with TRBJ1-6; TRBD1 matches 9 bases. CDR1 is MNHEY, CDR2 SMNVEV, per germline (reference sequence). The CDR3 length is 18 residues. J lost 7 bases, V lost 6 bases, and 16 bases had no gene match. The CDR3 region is CASRMTGGMSRVNSPLHF. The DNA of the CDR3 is TGTGCCAGCAGGATGACAGGGGGTATGAGTCGGGTGAATTCACCCCTCCACTTT.

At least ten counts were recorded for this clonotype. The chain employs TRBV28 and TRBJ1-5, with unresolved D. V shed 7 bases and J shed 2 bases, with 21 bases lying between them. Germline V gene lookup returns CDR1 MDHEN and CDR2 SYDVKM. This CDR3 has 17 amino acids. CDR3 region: CASTPSSGVLRNQPQHF. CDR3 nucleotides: TGTGCCAGCACCCCGTCCAGTGGGGTACTACGCAATCAGCCCCAGCATTTT.

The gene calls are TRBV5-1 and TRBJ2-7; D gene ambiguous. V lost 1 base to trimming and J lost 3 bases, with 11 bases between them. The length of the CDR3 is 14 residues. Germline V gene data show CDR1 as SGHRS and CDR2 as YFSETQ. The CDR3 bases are TGCGCCAGCAGCTTGTTGAGGAAGAGCTACGAGCAGTACTTC. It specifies CASSLLRKSYEQYF.

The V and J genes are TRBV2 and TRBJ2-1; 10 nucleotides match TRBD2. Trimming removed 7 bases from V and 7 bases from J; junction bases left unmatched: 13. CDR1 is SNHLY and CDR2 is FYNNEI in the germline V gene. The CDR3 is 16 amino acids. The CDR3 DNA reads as TGTGCCAGCACTCCAGAGGTAGCGGGAGGTGGTAATGAGCAGTTCTTC. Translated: CASTPEVAGGGNEQFF.

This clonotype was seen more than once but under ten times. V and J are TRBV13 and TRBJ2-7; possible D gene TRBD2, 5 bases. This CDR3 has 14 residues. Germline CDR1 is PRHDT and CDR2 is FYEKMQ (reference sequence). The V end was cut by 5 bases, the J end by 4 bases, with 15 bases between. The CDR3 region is CASSTTYRDYEQYF. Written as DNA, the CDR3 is TGTGCCAGCAGCACGACGTATCGGGATTACGAGCAGTACTTC.

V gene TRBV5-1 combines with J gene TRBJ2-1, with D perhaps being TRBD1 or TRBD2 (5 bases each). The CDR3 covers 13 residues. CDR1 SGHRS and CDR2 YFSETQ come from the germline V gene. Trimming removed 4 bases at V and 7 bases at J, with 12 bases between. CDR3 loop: CASSPGTENEQFF. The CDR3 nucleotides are TGCGCCAGCAGCCCGGGGACCGAAAATGAGCAGTTCTTC.